This T cell receptor beta chain is from a study of CD8 T cells in ankylosing spondylitis. This clonotype was seen a few times. TCRdb fed the 5' RACE reads into MiXCR, producing one record per CDR3 protein. The data contain over 130,000 distinct CDR3 sequences, under 45% of them seen just once; the ten biggest clones take up roughly 15%. The CDR3 consists of 12 residues. The V segment lost 6 bases and the J segment 2 bases; nucleotides outside the gene matches: 2. Per germline, CDR1 SQVTM and CDR2 ANQGSEA. This rearrangement joins TRBV29-1 to TRBJ1-2; 8 bases fit TRBD1. Sequences were obtained from synovial fluid, either unsorted or a sorted T cell fraction (not recorded which). This receptor was identified in a male donor with ankylosing spondylitis. CDR3 protein: CSVGQANYGYTF. DNA for the CDR3: TGCAGCGTGGGACAGGCCAACTATGGCTACACCTTC.